The 7 T cell receptor beta chains below were found in one sample sequenced in a study of shared clonotypes between healthy human individuals. Assay used: immunoSEQ multiplex PCR; TCRdb lists only in-frame clones, some missing. The sample consists of 2 million to 2.5 million clones, 90% to 97% of them appearing once. Sequencing input: naive CD4+ T cells sorted from blood. Described subset: CD45RA+ positively selected. These receptor sequences come from a man aged 18 to 30 in good health.

The chain uses TRBV4-3 and TRBJ1-4; a possible D gene is TRBD1 (6 bases). V shed 3 bases and J shed 0 bases, with 17 bases lying between them. The CDR3 loop spans 18 amino acids. Germline V gene lookup returns CDR1 LGHNA and CDR2 YSLEER. The CDR3 region is CASSHTFVDSATNEKLFF. The DNA of the CDR3 is TGCGCCAGCAGCCATACCTTTGTGGACAGCGCAACTAATGAAAAACTGTTTTTT.

The rearrangement joins TRBV7-2 to TRBJ1-2; D perhaps matches TRBD1 (5 bases). Germline V gene sequence: CDR1 SGHTA, CDR2 FQGNSA. This CDR3 spans 18 amino acids. The ends were cut back, 4 bases at V and 6 bases at J, with 27 bases in the middle. The CDR3 loop reads CASSSLPGRGRKGDGYTF. In DNA, the CDR3 is TGTGCCAGCAGCTCACTACCGGGGCGAGGGAGGAAAGGGGATGGCTACACCTTC.

The rearrangement uses TRBV7-2 and TRBJ2-7, with no clear D. Trimming took off 2 bases at V and 7 bases at J, with 15 bases between the two ends. Germline CDR1 is SGHTA and CDR2 is FQGNSA. CDR3 length: 14 amino acids. CDR3 loop: CASSLSTAVSEQYF. The CDR3 bases are TGTGCCAGCAGCTTATCAACAGCCGTTTCTGAGCAGTACTTC.

The chain recombines TRBV5-4 with TRBJ1-2, with D unresolved. CDR1 is SGHNT, CDR2 YYREEE, per germline (reference sequence). V was cut by 4 bases and J by 3 bases, with 13 bases left in between. The CDR3 spans 14 residues. The CDR3 region is CASSPSGQDYGYTF. DNA of the CDR3: TGTGCCAGCAGCCCAAGCGGCCAGGACTATGGCTACACCTTC.

On this clone itself: The same CDR3 can be traced to other DNA sequences in this sample. The chain couples TRBV5-1 to TRBJ1-2; no clear D gene. CDR3 length: 13 residues. Per the germline V gene, CDR1 is SGHRS and CDR2 is YFSETQ. Trimming removed 0 bases at V and 2 bases at J, with 5 bases between. The CDR3 protein is CASSLAPNYGYTF. CDR3 DNA: TGCGCCAGCAGCTTGGCGCCGAACTATGGCTACACCTTC.

The J gene is TRBJ2-3, the V gene TRBV5-1, with TRBD1 matching over 8 bases. Germline assignment: CDR1 SGHRS and CDR2 YFSETQ. V was clipped by 2 bases and J by 0 bases; unmatched bases: 2. The CDR3 length is 15 residues. CDR3 nucleotide sequence: TGCGCCAGCAGCTTCGACAGGGGTAGCACAGATACGCAGTATTTT. This translates into CASSFDRGSTDTQYF. Together with reference TRBV5-1 and TRBJ2-3, the CDR3 gives the full variable domain: KAGVTQTPRYLIKTRGQQVTLSCSPISGHRSVSWYQQTPGQGLQFLFEYFSETQRNKGNFPGRFSGRQFSNSRSEMNVSTLELGDSALYLCASSFDRGSTDTQYFGPGTRLTVL.

The chain has TRBV30 and TRBJ2-2; D may be TRBD2 (6 bases). V shed 5 bases and J shed 5 bases, with 18 bases lying between them. The germline CDR1 and CDR2 sequences are GTSNPN and SVGIG (reference sequence). CDR3 size: 15 residues. CDR3 in DNA: TGTGCCTGGGTGGGGCGGAGGGGACGTACCGGGGAGCTGTTTTTT. This translates into CAWVGRRGRTGELFF.